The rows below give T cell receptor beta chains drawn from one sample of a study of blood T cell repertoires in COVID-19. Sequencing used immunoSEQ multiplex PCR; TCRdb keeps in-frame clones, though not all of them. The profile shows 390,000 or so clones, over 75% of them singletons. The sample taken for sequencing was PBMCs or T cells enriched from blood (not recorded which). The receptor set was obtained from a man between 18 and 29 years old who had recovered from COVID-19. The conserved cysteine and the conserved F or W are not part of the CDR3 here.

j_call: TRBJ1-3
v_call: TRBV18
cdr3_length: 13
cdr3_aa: ASSDTGYSGNTIY

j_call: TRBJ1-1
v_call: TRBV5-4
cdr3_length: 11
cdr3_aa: ASSVQGRTEAF

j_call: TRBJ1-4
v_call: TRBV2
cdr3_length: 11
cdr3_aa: ASSATGKEKLF

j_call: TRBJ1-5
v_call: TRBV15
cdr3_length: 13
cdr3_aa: ATSREAGSEQPQH

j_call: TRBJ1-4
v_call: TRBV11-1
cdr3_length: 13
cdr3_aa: ASTSLGGGGGKLF

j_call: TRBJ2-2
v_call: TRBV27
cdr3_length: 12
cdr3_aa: ASIRTGGTGELF

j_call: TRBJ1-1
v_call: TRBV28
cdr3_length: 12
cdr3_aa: ASSLGGGVTEAF

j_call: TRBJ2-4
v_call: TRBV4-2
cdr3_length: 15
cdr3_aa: ASSPNGQGGGKNIQY

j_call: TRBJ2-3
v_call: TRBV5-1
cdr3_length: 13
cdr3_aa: ASTVGGGSTDTQY

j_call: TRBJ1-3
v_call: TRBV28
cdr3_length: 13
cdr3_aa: ASRGQPSSGNTIY

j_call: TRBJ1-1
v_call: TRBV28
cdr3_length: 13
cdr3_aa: ASSLWRGGGTEAF

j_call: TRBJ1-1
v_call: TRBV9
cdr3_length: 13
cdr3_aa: ASSGTGQGVSEAF

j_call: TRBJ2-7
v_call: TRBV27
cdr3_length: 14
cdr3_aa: ASSRVGGGSSYEQY

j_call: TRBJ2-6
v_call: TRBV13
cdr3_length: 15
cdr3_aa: ASSLQQGLTGANVLT

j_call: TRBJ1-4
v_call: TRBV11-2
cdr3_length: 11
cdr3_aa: ASSTGGREKLF

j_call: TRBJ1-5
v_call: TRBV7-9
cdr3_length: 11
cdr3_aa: ASSETGVPVQH